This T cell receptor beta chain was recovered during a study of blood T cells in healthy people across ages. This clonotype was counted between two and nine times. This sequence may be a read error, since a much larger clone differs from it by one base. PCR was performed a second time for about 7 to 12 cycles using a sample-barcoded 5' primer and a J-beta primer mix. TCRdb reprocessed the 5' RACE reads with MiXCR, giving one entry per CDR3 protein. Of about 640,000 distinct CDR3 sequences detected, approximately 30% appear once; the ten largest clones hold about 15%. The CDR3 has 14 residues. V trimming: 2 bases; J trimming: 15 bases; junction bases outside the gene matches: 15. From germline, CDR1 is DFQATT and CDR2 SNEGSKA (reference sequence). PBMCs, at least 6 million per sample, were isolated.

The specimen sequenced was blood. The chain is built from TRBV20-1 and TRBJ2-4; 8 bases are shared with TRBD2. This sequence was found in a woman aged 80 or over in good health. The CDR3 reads CSARRGGPSYERYF. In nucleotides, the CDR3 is TGCAGTGCTAGACGGGGGGGCCCCTCCTACGAGCGGTACTTC.